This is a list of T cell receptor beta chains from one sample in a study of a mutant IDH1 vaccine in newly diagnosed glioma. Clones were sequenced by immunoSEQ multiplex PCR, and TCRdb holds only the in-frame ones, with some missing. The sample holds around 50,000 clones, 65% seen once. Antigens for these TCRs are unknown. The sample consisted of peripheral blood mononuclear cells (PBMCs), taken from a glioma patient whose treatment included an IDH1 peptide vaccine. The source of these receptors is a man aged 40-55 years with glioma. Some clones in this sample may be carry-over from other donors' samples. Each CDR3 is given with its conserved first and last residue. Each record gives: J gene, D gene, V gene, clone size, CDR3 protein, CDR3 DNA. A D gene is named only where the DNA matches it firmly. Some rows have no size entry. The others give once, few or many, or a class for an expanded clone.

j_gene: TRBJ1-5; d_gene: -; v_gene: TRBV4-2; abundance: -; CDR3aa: CASSQGINSNQPQHF; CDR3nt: TGTGCCAGCAGCCAAGGTATCAATAGCAATCAGCCCCAGCATTTT
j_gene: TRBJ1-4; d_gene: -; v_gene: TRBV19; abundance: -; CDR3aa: CASRKVTTNEKLFF; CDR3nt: TGTGCCAGTAGGAAGGTTACAACTAATGAAAAACTGTTTTTT
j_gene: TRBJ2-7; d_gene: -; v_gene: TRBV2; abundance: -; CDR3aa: CASTEQGPYEQYF; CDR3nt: TGTGCCAGCACTGAACAGGGCCCCTACGAGCAGTACTTC
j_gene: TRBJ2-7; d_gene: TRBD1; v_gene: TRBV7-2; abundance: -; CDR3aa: CASSFQGQGIYEQYF; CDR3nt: TGTGCCAGCAGCTTCCAGGGACAGGGTATCTACGAGCAGTACTTC
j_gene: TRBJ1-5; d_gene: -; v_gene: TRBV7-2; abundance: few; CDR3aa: CASSSRDGNQPQHF; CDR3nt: TGTGCCAGCAGCTCCCGGGACGGCAATCAGCCCCAGCATTTT
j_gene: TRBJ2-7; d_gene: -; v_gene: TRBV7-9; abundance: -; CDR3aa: CASTVGGGSYEQYF; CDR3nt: TGTGCCAGCACCGTAGGGGGTGGCTCCTACGAGCAGTACTTC
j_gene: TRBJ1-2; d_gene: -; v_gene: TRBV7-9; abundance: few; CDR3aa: CASSVLGDGYTF; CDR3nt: TGTGCCAGCAGCGTCCTAGGGGACGGCTACACCTTC
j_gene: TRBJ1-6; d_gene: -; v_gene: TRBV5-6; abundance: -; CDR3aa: CASSGAGAIGPLHF; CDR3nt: TGTGCCAGCAGCGGGGCGGGGGCCATAGGTCCCCTCCACTTT
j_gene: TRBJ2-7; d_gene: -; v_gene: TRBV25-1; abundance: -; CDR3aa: CATQTFGSYEQYF; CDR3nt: TGTGCCACCCAGACGTTTGGTTCCTACGAGCAGTACTTC
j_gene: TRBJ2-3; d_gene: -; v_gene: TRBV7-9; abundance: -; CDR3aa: CASTPPSSTDTQYF; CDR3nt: TGTGCTTCAACGCCCCCCTCTAGCACAGATACGCAGTATTTT
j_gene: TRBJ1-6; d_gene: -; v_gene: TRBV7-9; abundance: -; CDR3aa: CASSYLGGNSPLHF; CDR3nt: TGTGCCAGCAGCTACCTGGGGGGGAATTCACCCCTCCACTTT
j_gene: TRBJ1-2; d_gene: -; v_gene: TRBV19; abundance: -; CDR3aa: CASHSGAGGYTF; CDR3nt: TGTGCCAGTCACTCCGGGGCCGGCGGCTACACCTTC
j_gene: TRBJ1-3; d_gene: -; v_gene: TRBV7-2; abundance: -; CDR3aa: CASSLGRGDGNTIYF; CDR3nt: TGTGCCAGCAGCTTAGGCAGAGGGGATGGAAACACCATATATTTT
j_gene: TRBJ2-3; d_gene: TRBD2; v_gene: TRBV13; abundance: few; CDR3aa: CASSLGGLAGLGDTQYF; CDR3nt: TGTGCCAGCAGCTTAGGTGGACTAGCGGGGTTAGGAGATACGCAGTATTTT
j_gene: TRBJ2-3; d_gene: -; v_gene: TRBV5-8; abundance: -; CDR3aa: CASWWRAGDTQYF; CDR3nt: TGTGCCAGCTGGTGGCGAGCCGGAGATACGCAGTATTTT
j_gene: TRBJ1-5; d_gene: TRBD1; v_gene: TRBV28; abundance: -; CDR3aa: CASRAGTGGWQPQHF; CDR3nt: TGTGCCAGCAGAGCCGGGACAGGGGGATGGCAGCCCCAGCATTTT
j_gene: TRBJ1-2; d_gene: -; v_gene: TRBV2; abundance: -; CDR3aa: CASGSGGQSGYTF; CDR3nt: TGTGCCAGCGGCTCTGGGGGGCAGAGTGGCTACACCTTC
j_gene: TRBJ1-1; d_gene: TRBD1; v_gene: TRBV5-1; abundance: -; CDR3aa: CASSLNVRDRTLNTEAFF; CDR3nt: TGCGCCAGCAGCTTGAACGTCCGGGACAGGACCTTGAACACTGAAGCTTTCTTT
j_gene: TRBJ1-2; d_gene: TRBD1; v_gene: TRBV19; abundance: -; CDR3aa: CASSTQQGGNYGYTF; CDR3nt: TGTGCCAGTAGTACCCAACAGGGGGGTAACTATGGCTACACCTTC
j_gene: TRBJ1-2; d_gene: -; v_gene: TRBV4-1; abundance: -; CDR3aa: CASSQVVQGKYGYTF; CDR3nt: TGCGCCAGCAGCCAAGTGGTCCAGGGGAAGTATGGCTACACCTTC
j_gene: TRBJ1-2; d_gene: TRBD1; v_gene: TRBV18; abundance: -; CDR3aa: CASSLQGAQGYTF; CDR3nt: TGTGCCAGCTCACTCCAGGGGGCTCAAGGCTACACCTTC
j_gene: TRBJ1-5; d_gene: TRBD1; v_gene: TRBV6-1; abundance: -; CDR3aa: CASSELTGESQPQHF; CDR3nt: TGTGCCAGCAGTGAACTTACAGGGGAGAGTCAGCCCCAGCATTTT
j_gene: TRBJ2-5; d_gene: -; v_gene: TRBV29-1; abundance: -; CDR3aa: CSVDAGPEAPYVEQYF; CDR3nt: TGCAGCGTGGACGCTGGCCCGGAAGCGCCCTACGTTGAGCAGTACTTC
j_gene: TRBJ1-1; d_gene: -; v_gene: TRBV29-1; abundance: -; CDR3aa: CSVGGRSGNTEAFF; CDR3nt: TGCAGCGTTGGAGGCAGGTCAGGGAACACTGAAGCTTTCTTT
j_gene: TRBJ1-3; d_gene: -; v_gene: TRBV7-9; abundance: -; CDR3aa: CASSLESISGNTIYF; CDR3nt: TGTGCCAGCAGCTTAGAGTCGATCTCTGGAAACACCATATATTTT
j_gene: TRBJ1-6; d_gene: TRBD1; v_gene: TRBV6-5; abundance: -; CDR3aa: CASSYGTGFNSPLHF; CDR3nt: TGTGCCAGCAGTTACGGGACAGGATTTAATTCACCCCTCCACTTT
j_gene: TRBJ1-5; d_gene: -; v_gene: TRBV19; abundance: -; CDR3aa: CASKLARSSQPQHF; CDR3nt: TGTGCCAGTAAATTGGCGCGTTCGTCGCAGCCCCAGCATTTT
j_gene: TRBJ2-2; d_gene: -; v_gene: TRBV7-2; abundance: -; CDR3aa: CASTTTQQRAGELFF; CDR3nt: TGTGCCAGCACCACGACCCAGCAGCGGGCCGGGGAGCTGTTTTTT
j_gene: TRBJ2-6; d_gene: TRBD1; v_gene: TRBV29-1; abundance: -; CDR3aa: CSVARQGSGANVLTF; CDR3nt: TGCAGCGTCGCCAGACAGGGCTCTGGGGCCAACGTCCTGACTTTC
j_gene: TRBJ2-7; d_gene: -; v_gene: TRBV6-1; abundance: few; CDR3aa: CASVRDASYEQYF; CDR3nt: TGTGCCAGTGTCCGGGACGCATCCTACGAGCAGTACTTC
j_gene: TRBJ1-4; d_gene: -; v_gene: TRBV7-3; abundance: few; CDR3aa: CASSLTRNEKLFF; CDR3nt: TGTGCCAGCAGCTTAACCCGTAATGAAAAACTGTTTTTT
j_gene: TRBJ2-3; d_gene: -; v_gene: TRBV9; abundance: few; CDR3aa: CASSVEGRFTDTQYF; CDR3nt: TGTGCCAGCAGCGTAGAGGGCAGATTCACAGATACGCAGTATTTT
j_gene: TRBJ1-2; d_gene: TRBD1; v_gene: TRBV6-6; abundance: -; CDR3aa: CASSYSRTGNSYGYTF; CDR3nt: TGTGCCAGCAGTTACTCCAGGACAGGGAATAGCTATGGCTACACCTTC